This T cell receptor beta chain was sequenced for a study of beta chain features in type 1 diabetes. Findings and caveats of the study: Among patients, naive, central memory and Treg TCRB repertoires appeared more similar than among healthy donors. There were fewer insertions and more deletions at the VDJ junctions of type 1 diabetes patients. Researchers report that Type 1 diabetes patients had moderately but significantly shorter TCRB CDR3s across all four CD4+ subsets.

CDR1 is MDHEN and CDR2 is SYDVKM in the germline V gene. The ends were cut back, 6 bases at V and 5 bases at J, with 19 bases in the middle. The CDR3 has 15 residues. About this clone: No antigen is known for it.

The whole isolated RNA underwent reverse transcription, so sequencing captured expressed TCRB transcripts. Method: immunoSEQ multiplex PCR; TCRdb's copy keeps in-frame clones and lacks some. The sample has 250,000 to 350,000 clones, 13% to 15% seen once. The TCR comes from a man aged 30-40 years with type 1 diabetes. This chain connects TRBV28 to TRBJ1-1, with D tentatively TRBD1 (5 bases). The sequencing input was naive CD4+ T cells from blood. The CDR3 DNA reads as TGTGCCAGCAGCCGCGTAGGGCAGGGAAGGACTGAAGCTTTCTTT. This gives the protein CASSRVGQGRTEAFF.